One sample yielded the 15 T cell receptor beta chains listed below, sequenced in a study of T-cell reconstitution after alpha-beta-depleted transplantation in children. Using unique molecular identifiers, the investigators prepared the TCRbeta library. One entry per CDR3 protein, called by TCRdb with MiXCR from the PCR reads. Seen here are about 980,000 distinct CDR3 sequences, about 26% observed once, and the top ten hold about 28%. The specimen comprised PBMCs, mostly from graft donor cells, sampled 360 days after TCRalphabeta/CD19-depleted stem cell transplant. The receptors were sampled from a boy in the first two years of life who had a stem cell transplant for SCID, so the T cells may come from the graft donor.

This clonotype came up a few times. The chain is built from TRBV5-1 and TRBJ2-2, with 8 bases that match TRBD1. The CDR3 length is 15 residues. V shed 0 bases and J 6 bases; nucleotides not matched to a gene: 4. Germline CDR1 is SGHRS and CDR2 is YFSETQ. The CDR3 loop is CASSLGQGYAGELFF. DNA of the CDR3: TGCGCCAGCAGCTTGGGACAGGGGTACGCCGGGGAGCTGTTTTTT.

The chain couples TRBV28 to TRBJ2-1; a weak D match, TRBD1 (6 bases). Germline assignment: CDR1 MDHEN and CDR2 SYDVKM. The V gene lost 8 bases and the J gene lost 2 bases, with 19 bases spanning the gap. The CDR3 extends over 16 amino acids. Written as DNA, the CDR3 is TGTGCCAGCGAGATTGGGGGCCGCCCCACCTACAATGAGCAGTTCTTC. Its translation is CASEIGGRPTYNEQFF. The complete variable domain, with remaining parts taken from reference TRBV28 and TRBJ2-1, reads DVKVTQSSRYLVKRTGEKVFLECVQDMDHENMFWYRQDPGLGLRLIYFSYDVKMKEKGDIPEGYSVSREKKERFSLILESASTNQTSMYLCASEIGGRPTYNEQFFGPGTRLTVL.

A few counts support this clonotype. The chain recombines TRBV9 with TRBJ2-5; tentatively, D is TRBD1 or TRBD2 (5 bases each). Germline-derived CDR1 and CDR2 are SGDLS and YYNGEE. The V end lost 0 bases, the J end lost 3 bases, and 12 bases lay between the germline ends. This CDR3 has 15 residues. The CDR3 is CASSVATGTKETQYF. The CDR3 nucleotides are TGTGCCAGCAGCGTAGCTACGGGGACCAAAGAGACCCAGTACTTC. Supplemented by reference TRBV9 and TRBJ2-5, the full variable domain reads DSGVTQTPKHLITATGQRVTLRCSPRSGDLSVYWYQQSLDQGLQFLIQYYNGEERAKGNILERFSAQQFPDLHSELNLSSLELGDSALYFCASSVATGTKETQYFGPGTRLLVL.

The chain combines TRBV5-1 with TRBJ2-3; 8 nucleotides agree with TRBD1. V was pared by 0 bases and J by 0 bases, with 6 bases of the junction left unmatched. CDR1 is SGHRS, CDR2 YFSETQ, per germline. CDR3 size: 17 residues. In DNA, the CDR3 is TGCGCCAGCAGCTTGGGGGACAGGAAATCTAGCACAGATACGCAGTATTTT. Its protein is CASSLGDRKSSTDTQYF.

The chain employs TRBV20-1 and TRBJ1-5; TRBD1 matches 7 bases. Germline assignment: CDR1 DFQATT and CDR2 SNEGSKA (reference sequence). Trimming removed 1 base from V and 4 bases from J; junction bases left unmatched: 4. The CDR3 has 14 residues. CDR3 region: CSARVQGLNQPQHF. CDR3 sequence (DNA): TGCAGTGCTAGAGTACAGGGGCTGAATCAGCCCCAGCATTTT.

This chain uses TRBV7-2 with TRBJ2-7, with D perhaps TRBD1 or TRBD2 (6 bases each). V was clipped by 3 bases and J by 3 bases, with 15 bases between them. The CDR3 spans 15 residues. The germline gives CDR1 SGHTA, CDR2 FQGNSA. The CDR3 is CASSFTRGHSYEQYF. The CDR3 DNA is TGTGCCAGCAGCTTTACCCGGGGGCACAGCTACGAGCAGTACTTC. The full variable domain, rest sourced from reference TRBV7-2 and TRBJ2-7, is GAGVSQSPSNKVTEKGKDVELRCDPISGHTALYWYRQSLGQGLEFLIYFQGNSAPDKSGLPSDRFSAERTGGSVSTLTIQRTQQEDSAVYLCASSFTRGHSYEQYFGPGTRLTVT.

This clonotype was seen more than once but under ten times. The chain uses TRBV6-1 and TRBJ2-1; possibly TRBD2 for D (7 bases). The germline CDR1 and CDR2 sequences are MNHNS and SASEGT. The CDR3 contains 14 residues. V gave up 6 bases and J gave up 6 bases, with 15 bases separating them. The CDR3 reads CASRSGGRGNEQFF. The CDR3 DNA reads as TGTGCCAGCAGGTCGGGGGGCCGAGGCAATGAGCAGTTCTTC.

The chain links TRBV15 to TRBJ2-7; D ambiguous. The CDR3 runs to 13 residues. Germline CDR1 and CDR2: LNHNV and YYDKDF (reference sequence). Trimming pared 0 bases from V and 5 bases from J, leaving 8 bases between. CDR3 bases: TGTGCCACCAGCAGAGATGTCCGGGACGAGCAGTACTTC. Translation: CATSRDVRDEQYF.

The rearrangement joins TRBV6-2 or TRBV6-3 to TRBJ2-7, with TRBD1 identical over 7 bases. CDR3 size: 15 residues. Trimming cost V 2 bases and J 1 base; bases outside gene matches: 5. Germline V gene lookup returns CDR1 MNHEY and CDR2 SVGEGT. In DNA form, the CDR3 reads TGTGCCAGCAGTTACGGGGACAGCCTATCCTACGAGCAGTACTTC. The encoded protein is CASSYGDSLSYEQYF.

This clonotype was counted only a few times. The CDR3 region has the DNA TGTGCCAGCAGCGTTTCAGGTAGCCAAGAGACCCAGTACTTC. It codes for CASSVSGSQETQYF. The chain links TRBV9 to TRBJ2-5; D gene uncertain. The CDR3 is 14 residues long. V shed 2 bases and J shed 1 base, with 9 bases lying between them. Germline V gene data show CDR1 as SGDLS and CDR2 as YYNGEE.

This clonotype was detected only a few times. CDR3 nucleotide sequence: TGTGCCAGCAGCTTTTACTTTGGAACAGGGGTCGCCGGGGAGCTGTTTTTT. It specifies CASSFYFGTGVAGELFF. The chain employs TRBV11-1 and TRBJ2-2; 7 positions match TRBD1. This CDR3 contains 17 residues. J gave up 6 bases and V 3 bases, and 13 bases lay outside the gene matches. The germline CDR1 and CDR2 sequences are SGHAT and FQDESV (reference sequence). Based on the CDR3 plus reference TRBV11-1 and TRBJ2-2, the full variable domain is EAEVAQSPRYKITEKSQAVAFWCDPISGHATLYWYRQILGQGPELLVQFQDESVVDDSQLPKDRFSAERLKGVDSTLKIQPAELGDSAMYLCASSFYFGTGVAGELFFGEGSRLTVL.

This chain joins TRBV5-1 and TRBJ2-1; 13 bases line up with TRBD2. V shed 2 bases and J 5 bases; nucleotides not matched to a gene: 4. Per germline, CDR1 SGHRS and CDR2 YFSETQ. The CDR3 consists of 16 residues. The CDR3 nucleotides are TGCGCCAGCAGCTTCACTAGCGGGGGGGTCAACAATGAGCAGTTCTTC. Protein: CASSFTSGGVNNEQFF.

The rearrangement links TRBV3-1 to TRBJ2-2; no definite D call. The CDR3 is made up of 17 amino acids. V dropped 11 bases and J dropped 5 bases, with 27 bases sitting between them. Germline CDR1 is LGHDT and CDR2 is YNNKEL (reference sequence). The CDR3 protein is CASSPSEVSMRTGELFF. The CDR3 nucleotides read TGTGCCTCCTCCCCGAGTGAGGTCTCTATGAGGACCGGGGAGCTGTTTTTT.

This clonotype was observed a few times. This sequence joins TRBV20-1 and TRBJ2-3; 8 nucleotides line up with TRBD2. Per germline, CDR1 DFQATT and CDR2 SNEGSKA (reference sequence). The CDR3 length is 14 residues. Germline trimming cut 4 bases from V and 3 bases from J; bases unmatched to any gene: 6. The CDR3 spells CSAKYGGATDTQYF. The CDR3 bases are TGCAGTGCTAAATACGGGGGGGCAACAGATACGCAGTATTTT.

This clonotype was detected a few times. The CDR3 DNA reads as TGTGCCAGCAGTGGGGGCCTATCACGTGGGAATGAGCAGTTCTTC. This encodes CASSGGLSRGNEQFF. The chain recombines TRBV28 with TRBJ2-1, with D maybe TRBD1 (6 bases). Germline loops: CDR1 MDHEN, CDR2 SYDVKM. Trimming left V 5 bases short and J 7 bases short, with 18 bases between. CDR3 size: 15 residues.